In its sample, the clone carrying this TCR beta chain was seen many times. Its antigen remains unidentified. This entry is derived from a study of CD8 T cells in ankylosing spondylitis. V was pared by 8 bases and J by 6 bases, with 5 bases of the junction left unmatched. This CDR3 has 14 amino acids. Germline-derived CDR1 and CDR2 are MNHNS and SASEGT. Notes on the study in general: It was reported that disease-linked clones were significantly enriched in matched ankylosing spondylitis synovial fluid. Apparently characteristic of ankylosing spondylitis blood was a TCR beta motif (roughly eight highly homologous variants).

Construction of TCR beta libraries was performed using quantitative 5'-RACE with molecular barcodes. TCRdb processed the 5' RACE reads anew with MiXCR; each CDR3 protein has one entry. The table lists roughly 190,000 distinct CDR3 sequences, roughly 13% of them singletons. What was sequenced was blood, either unsorted or a sorted T cell fraction (not recorded which). The chain joins TRBV6-1 to TRBJ2-1, with TRBD2 identical over 12 bases. The source is a male donor with ankylosing spondylitis or in good health (not recorded which). CDR3 loop: CASRGTSGLNEQFF. In nucleotides, the CDR3 is TGTGCCAGCCGTGGGACTAGCGGGCTCAATGAGCAGTTCTTC.